The T cell receptor beta chain under discussion was sequenced for a study of blood T cell repertoires in COVID-19. Sequencing used immunoSEQ multiplex PCR; TCRdb keeps in-frame clones, though not all of them. Of around 120,000 clones listed, more than 60% are singletons. This CDR3 is 13 amino acids long. V was trimmed by 3 bases and J by 5 bases, leaving 13 bases between them. Germline values: CDR1 SQVTM, CDR2 ANQGSEA. The receptor comes from a woman in her sixties or seventies with acute or convalescent COVID-19. Specimen: peripheral blood. This chain connects TRBV29-1 to TRBJ2-5; D unresolved. In DNA, the CDR3 is TGCAGCGTTGAGGGCAGCACCAGGGAGACCCAGTACTTC. This encodes CSVEGSTRETQYF.